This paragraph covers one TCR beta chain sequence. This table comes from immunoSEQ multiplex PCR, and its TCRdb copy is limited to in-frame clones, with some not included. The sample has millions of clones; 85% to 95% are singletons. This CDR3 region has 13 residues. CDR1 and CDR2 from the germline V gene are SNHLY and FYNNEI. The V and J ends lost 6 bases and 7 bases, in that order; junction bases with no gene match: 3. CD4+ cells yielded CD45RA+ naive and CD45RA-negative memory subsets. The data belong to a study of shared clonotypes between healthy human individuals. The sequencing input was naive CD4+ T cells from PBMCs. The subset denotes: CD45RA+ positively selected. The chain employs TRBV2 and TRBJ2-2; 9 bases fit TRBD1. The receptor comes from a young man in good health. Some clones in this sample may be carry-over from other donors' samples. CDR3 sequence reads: CASRGQGDGELFF. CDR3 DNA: TGTGCCAGCAGGGGACAGGGAGACGGGGAGCTGTTTTTT.